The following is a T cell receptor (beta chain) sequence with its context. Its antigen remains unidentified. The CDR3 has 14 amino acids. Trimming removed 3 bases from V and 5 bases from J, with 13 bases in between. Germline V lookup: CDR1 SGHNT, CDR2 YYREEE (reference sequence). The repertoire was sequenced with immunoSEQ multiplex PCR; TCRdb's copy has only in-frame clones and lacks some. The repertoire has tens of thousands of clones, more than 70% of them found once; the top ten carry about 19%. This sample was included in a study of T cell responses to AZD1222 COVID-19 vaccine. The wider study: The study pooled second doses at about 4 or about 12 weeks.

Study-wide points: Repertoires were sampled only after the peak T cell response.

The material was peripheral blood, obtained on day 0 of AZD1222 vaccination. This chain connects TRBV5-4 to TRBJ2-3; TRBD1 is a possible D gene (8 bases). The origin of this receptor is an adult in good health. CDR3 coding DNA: TGTGCCAGCAGCTACAGCGGGACAGGAGATACGCAGTATTTT. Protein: CASSYSGTGDTQYF.